This T cell receptor (beta chain) was recorded in a study of T-cell memory formation after mild COVID-19. Study information: The study found TCR clusters largely donor specific. Study-wide results and caveats: Pre-infection memory carried some responding clones, suggesting that cross-reactive memory joined.

Regarding this clonotype: Its antigen is not known. One end of the junction fails to match germline, which may point to a read error.

This CDR3 has 14 residues. Germline V gene sequence: CDR1 MNHNS, CDR2 SASEGT. Amplification by 5'RACE using constant-segment primers produced TCR alpha and TCR beta cDNA libraries that carried sample barcodes and UMIs. One entry per CDR3 protein, called by TCRdb with MiXCR from the 5' RACE reads. The table records about 600,000 distinct CDR3 sequences, about a fifth of them present only once. The chain links TRBV6-1 to TRBJ2-6; D ambiguous. The sequence derives from an adult woman who had mild COVID-19 (a few samples of this study predate the infection). Cell type and time point are not known. Sequenced: PBMCs or a T cell subset sorted from them (not recorded which). CDR3 nucleotide sequence: TGTGCCAGCAATGAATTTTCTGGGGCCAACGTCCTGACTTTC. Protein sequence: CASNEFSGANVLTF.